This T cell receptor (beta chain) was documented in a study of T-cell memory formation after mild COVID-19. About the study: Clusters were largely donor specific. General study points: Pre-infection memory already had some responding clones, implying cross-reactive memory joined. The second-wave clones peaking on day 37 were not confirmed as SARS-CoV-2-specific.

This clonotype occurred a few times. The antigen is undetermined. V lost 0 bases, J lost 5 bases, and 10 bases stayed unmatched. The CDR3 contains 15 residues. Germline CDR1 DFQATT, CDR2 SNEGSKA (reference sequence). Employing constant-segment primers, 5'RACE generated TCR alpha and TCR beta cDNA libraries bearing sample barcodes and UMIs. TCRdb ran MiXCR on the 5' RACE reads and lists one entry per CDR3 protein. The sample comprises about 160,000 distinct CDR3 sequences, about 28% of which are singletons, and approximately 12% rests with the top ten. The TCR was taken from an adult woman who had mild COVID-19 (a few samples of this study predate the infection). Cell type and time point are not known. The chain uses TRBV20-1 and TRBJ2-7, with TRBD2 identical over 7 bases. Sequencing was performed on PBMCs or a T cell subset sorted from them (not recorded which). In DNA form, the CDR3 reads TGCAGTGCTAGAGATTCTGGACTAGGAGTGGACGAGCAGTACTTC. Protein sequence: CSARDSGLGVDEQYF.